Shown below are 21 T cell receptor beta chains from a single sample sequenced in a study of blood T cell repertoires in COVID-19. Only in-frame clones appear in the TCRdb table, and some are missing; sequencing was by immunoSEQ multiplex PCR. The sample lists around 200,000 clones; 86% were seen once. The sequencing sample was made of PBMCs or T cells enriched from blood (not recorded which). These receptors were collected from a woman in her thirties who had been exposed to COVID-19.

The chain employs TRBV19 and TRBJ1-1; 7 bases fit TRBD1. V gave up 2 bases and J gave up 3 bases; unmatched junction bases: 12. CDR1 is LNHDA, CDR2 SQIVND, per germline (reference sequence). CDR3 size: 17 residues. CDR3 residues: CASSIWRGQIGDTEAFF. CDR3 in DNA: TGTGCCAGTAGTATATGGAGGGGGCAAATTGGGGACACTGAAGCTTTCTTT.

This sequence joins TRBV24-1 and TRBJ2-1; TRBD2 is a possible D gene (7 bases). Germline CDR1 and CDR2: KGHDR and SFDVKD. The CDR3 is 14 amino acids. V gave up 7 bases and J gave up 7 bases, with 16 bases separating them. CDR3 coding DNA: TGTGCCACCAGCTTAGGGGGGGCTATTAATGAGCAGTTCTTC. Protein product: CATSLGGAINEQFF.

This chain uses TRBV2 with TRBJ1-6, with 7 bases fitting TRBD1. From germline, CDR1 is SNHLY and CDR2 FYNNEI. The CDR3 spans 16 residues. Trimming took 7 bases from V and 0 from J; bases not matched to a gene: 6. CDR3 DNA: TGTGCCAGCAAACTACAGGGGAGCTCCTATAATTCACCCCTCCACTTT. Translation gives CASKLQGSSYNSPLHF.

This clone was detected once. The rearrangement joins TRBV27 to TRBJ2-2, with TRBD2 as a possible D gene (6 bases). The CDR3 is 14 residues long. Trimming took off 2 bases at V and 7 bases at J, with 11 bases between the two ends. Per the germline V gene, CDR1 is MNHEY and CDR2 is SMNVEV (reference sequence). CDR3 coding DNA: TGTGCCAGCAGTTTAAATTGGGGACTCGGGGAGCTGTTTTTT. Its translation is CASSLNWGLGELFF.

This clone was detected once. The CDR3 sequence is CASSPMQGFAEAFF. The CDR3 DNA reads as TGTGCCAGCTCACCAATGCAGGGATTCGCTGAAGCTTTCTTT. The chain joins TRBV18 to TRBJ1-1; a weak D match, TRBD1 (5 bases). This CDR3 spans 14 amino acids. The germline V gene encodes CDR1 KGHSH and CDR2 LQKENI. Trimming pared 2 bases from V and 6 bases from J, leaving 13 bases between.

The rearrangement links TRBV5-1 to TRBJ2-7; D is possibly TRBD2 (5 bases). The ends were cut back, 3 bases at V and 3 bases at J, with 13 bases in the middle. There are 14 residues in the CDR3. Germline CDR1 SGHRS, CDR2 YFSETQ. CDR3 amino acids: CASSSDGLGYEQYF. CDR3 DNA sequence: TGCGCCAGCAGCTCCGACGGACTGGGCTACGAGCAGTACTTC.

The chain links TRBV28 to TRBJ1-4, with 8 positions matching TRBD1. The ends lost 6 bases at V and 9 bases at J; junction bases unmatched: 15. CDR3 length: 16 residues. Germline V gene lookup returns CDR1 MDHEN and CDR2 SYDVKM. The CDR3 region is CASSDLGPDREKKLFF. CDR3 nucleotides: TGTGCCAGCAGCGACCTTGGCCCGGACAGGGAAAAAAAACTGTTTTTT.

The chain combines TRBV5-1 with TRBJ2-3, with D tentatively TRBD1 (5 bases). Germline V gives CDR1 SGHRS, CDR2 YFSETQ. V was shortened by 0 bases and J by 5 bases, with 7 bases between the two germline ends. This CDR3 is 13 amino acids long. The DNA for the CDR3 is TGCGCCAGCAGCTTGGGGACACTAGATACGCAGTATTTT. This encodes CASSLGTLDTQYF.

This clone has only a few counts. The chain has TRBV19 and TRBJ1-3, with TRBD1 identical over 12 bases. With 9 bases clipped from V and 3 bases from J, the junction kept 3 bases outside the gene matches. Germline V lookup: CDR1 LNHDA, CDR2 SQIVND (reference sequence). This CDR3 spans 14 amino acids. As DNA, the CDR3 is TGTGCCAGCCGGGACAGGGGGCTTGGAAACACCATATATTTT. Protein sequence: CASRDRGLGNTIYF.

The chain uses TRBV29-1 and TRBJ2-3; D gene ambiguous. Per germline, CDR1 SQVTM and CDR2 ANQGSEA. V was shortened by 3 bases and J by 4 bases, with 8 bases between the two germline ends. CDR3 length: 12 amino acids. The CDR3 DNA reads TGCAGCGTTGAGTATGGGCCAGATACGCAGTATTTT. This sequence encodes CSVEYGPDTQYF.

The V call is TRBV10-1, the J call TRBJ1-2; D is unresolved. Germline V gene lookup returns CDR1 WNHNN and CDR2 SYGVQD (reference sequence). The length of the CDR3 is 13 residues. V lost 6 bases to trimming and J lost 2 bases, with 10 bases between them. CDR3 loop: CASSGGINYGYTF. DNA for the CDR3: TGCGCCAGCAGCGGAGGGATCAACTATGGCTACACCTTC.

The chain recombines TRBV20-1 with TRBJ2-4, with no clear D. V was pared by 5 bases and J by 5 bases, with 7 bases between. This CDR3 region has 11 residues. The germline gives CDR1 DFQATT, CDR2 SNEGSKA (reference sequence). CDR3 sequence reads: CSARRENIQYF. In nucleotides, the CDR3 is TGCAGTGCTCGACGGGAAAACATTCAGTACTTC.

The chain employs TRBV24-1 and TRBJ1-4; 12 bases map to TRBD1. Germline V gene data show CDR1 as KGHDR and CDR2 as SFDVKD. The V and J ends lost 8 bases and 9 bases, in that order; junction bases with no gene match: 15. The CDR3 length is 17 residues. In nucleotides, the CDR3 is TGTGCCACCAATGTCCGGGACAGGGGGCCTACAGGGAAAAAACTGTTTTTT. Translated: CATNVRDRGPTGKKLFF.

J is TRBJ1-3 and V is TRBV19, with D possibly being TRBD1 (6 bases). V was cut by 4 bases and J by 0 bases, with 13 bases left in between. Germline CDR1 LNHDA, CDR2 SQIVND (reference sequence). CDR3 length: 16 amino acids. DNA of the CDR3: TGTGCCAGTAGTACCCGCGACAGGTTCTCTGGAAACACCATATATTTT. Translated, it gives CASSTRDRFSGNTIYF. Full variable domain (missing parts from reference TRBV19 and TRBJ1-3): DGGITQSPKYLFRKEGQNVTLSCEQNLNHDAMYWYRQDPGQGLRLIYYSQIVNDFQKGDIAEGYSVSREKKESFPLTVTSAQKNPTAFYLCASSTRDRFSGNTIYFGEGSWLTVV.

This clone was seen a handful of times. This chain uses TRBV30 with TRBJ1-2; no clear D gene. Trimming took 7 bases from V and 7 from J, leaving 19 bases between them. The CDR3 loop spans 13 amino acids. CDR1 GTSNPN and CDR2 SVGIG come from the germline V gene (reference sequence). The CDR3 loop is CALRGSNTFGYTF. The DNA for the CDR3 is TGTGCCTTAAGAGGGAGCAACACCTTTGGCTACACCTTC.

The chain employs TRBV24-1 and TRBJ2-7; maybe TRBD1 (6 bases). This CDR3 region has 15 residues. Looked up from germline, CDR1 is KGHDR and CDR2 is SFDVKD. V lost 3 bases and J 3 bases, leaving 14 bases between the germline ends. CDR3 amino acids: CATSDPTGSLYEQYF. In DNA, the CDR3 is TGTGCCACCAGTGATCCCACAGGGAGCCTCTACGAGCAGTACTTC.

V usage is TRBV9 and J usage is TRBJ2-2, with 8 bases matching TRBD1. The CDR3 is made up of 15 amino acids. Germline V gives CDR1 SGDLS, CDR2 YYNGEE. The V and J ends lost 3 bases and 6 bases, in that order; junction bases with no gene match: 7. As DNA, the CDR3 is TGTGCCAGCAGCGCCACCGACAGGGGCTCCGGGGAGCTGTTTTTT. It translates to CASSATDRGSGELFF.

The chain is built from TRBV19 and TRBJ1-1, with no clear D. The CDR3 length is 13 residues. V was cut by 1 base and J by 2 bases, with 5 bases left in between. Germline V gives CDR1 LNHDA, CDR2 SQIVND (reference sequence). The CDR3 nucleotides read TGTGCCAGTAGTATAGCACATAACACTGAAGCTTTCTTT. Residues: CASSIAHNTEAFF.

The chain combines TRBV24-1 with TRBJ2-3; 12 bases line up with TRBD2. This CDR3 comprises 16 residues. V lost 5 bases to trimming and J lost 3 bases; unmatched junction nucleotides: 5. Per the germline V gene, CDR1 is KGHDR and CDR2 is SFDVKD. The chain's CDR3 is CATSALAGGPTDTQYF. The CDR3 nucleotides read TGTGCCACCAGTGCTCTAGCGGGGGGGCCGACAGATACGCAGTATTTT.

V gene TRBV29-1 combines with J gene TRBJ2-2; 8 bases fit TRBD1. Germline-derived CDR1 and CDR2 are SQVTM and ANQGSEA. The CDR3 sequence is 14 residues long. The V and J ends lost 6 bases and 3 bases, in that order; junction bases with no gene match: 6. In DNA, the CDR3 is TGCAGCGTCAGGACAGGGTCGGACACCGGGGAGCTGTTTTTT. Its protein is CSVRTGSDTGELFF.

CDR3 coding DNA: TGTGCCTCACAGGGGAGCTCTGGAAACACCATATATTTT. Protein sequence: CASQGSSGNTIYF. The chain recombines TRBV10-3 with TRBJ1-3, with 7 bases matching TRBD1. Germline V gives CDR1 ENHRY, CDR2 SYGVKD. CDR3 length: 13 residues. The trim removed 11 bases at V and 0 bases at J, leaving 4 bases unmatched.